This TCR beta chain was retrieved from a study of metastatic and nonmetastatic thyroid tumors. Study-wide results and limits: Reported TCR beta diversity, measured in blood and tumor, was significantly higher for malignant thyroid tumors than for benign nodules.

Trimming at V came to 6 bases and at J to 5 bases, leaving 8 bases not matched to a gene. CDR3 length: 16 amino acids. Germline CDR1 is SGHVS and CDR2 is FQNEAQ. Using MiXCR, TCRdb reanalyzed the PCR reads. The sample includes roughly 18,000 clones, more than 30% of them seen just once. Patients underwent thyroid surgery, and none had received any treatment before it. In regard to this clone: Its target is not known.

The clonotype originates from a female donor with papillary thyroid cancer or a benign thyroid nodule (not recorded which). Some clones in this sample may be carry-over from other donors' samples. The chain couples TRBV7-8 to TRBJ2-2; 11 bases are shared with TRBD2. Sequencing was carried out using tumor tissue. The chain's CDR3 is CASSSPSGRLTGELFF. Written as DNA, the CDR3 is TGTGCCAGCAGTTCTCCTAGCGGGAGGTTAACCGGGGAGCTGTTTTTT. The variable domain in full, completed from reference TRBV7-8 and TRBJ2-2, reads GAGVSQSPRYKVAKRGQDVALRCDPISGHVSLFWYQQALGQGPEFLTYFQNEAQLDKSGLPSDRFFAERPEGSVSTLKIQRTQQEDSAVYLCASSSPSGRLTGELFFGEGSRLTVL.